A single sample gave rise to the 7 T cell receptor beta chains below, sequenced in a study of T cell responses to AZD1222 COVID-19 vaccine. Profiled with immunoSEQ multiplex PCR; TCRdb holds only in-frame clones, not every one. Of around 160,000 clones listed, just over 90% were seen once; the top ten hold under 2%. The starting material was peripheral blood, obtained on day 0 of AZD1222 vaccination. Receptors originate from an adult in good health.

The V gene is TRBV18, the J gene TRBJ2-1, with 8 bases that match TRBD2. The CDR3 runs 16 residues. Germline V gene lookup returns CDR1 KGHSH and CDR2 LQKENI. J was trimmed by 2 bases and V by 0 bases; bases with no gene match: 3. Written as DNA, the CDR3 is TGTGCCAGCTCACCACCGTCGGGGGGGGCCTACAATGAGCAGTTCTTC. Protein product: CASSPPSGGAYNEQFF. Complete variable domain (other parts from reference TRBV18 and TRBJ2-1): NAGVMQNPRHLVRRRGQEARLRCSPMKGHSHVYWYRQLPEEGLKFMVYLQKENIIDESGMPKERFSAEFPKEGPSILRIQQVVRGDSAAYFCASSPPSGGAYNEQFFGPGTRLTVL.

This chain links TRBV7-6 with TRBJ1-6; no firm D call. The CDR3 spans 17 residues. Germline V gene sequence: CDR1 SGHVS, CDR2 FNYEAQ. Trimming took 1 base from V and 4 from J, leaving 14 bases between them. In DNA form, the CDR3 reads TGTGCCAGCAGCTTAGATAGGGATCGGAGATATAATTCACCCCTCCACTTT. Protein sequence: CASSLDRDRRYNSPLHF.

On this clone itself: The same CDR3 can be traced to other DNA sequences in this sample. The CDR3 sequence is CASSEYGGAGGYTF. The CDR3 region has the DNA TGTGCCAGCAGTGAATACGGAGGGGCGGGAGGCTACACCTTC. The rearrangement links TRBV25-1 to TRBJ1-2; tentatively, D is TRBD1 (5 bases). This CDR3 is built from 14 residues. V lost 0 bases to trimming and J lost 8 bases, with 13 bases between them. Germline V lookup: CDR1 MGHDK, CDR2 SYGVNS.

V gene TRBV9 combines with J gene TRBJ2-3, with a possible D match to TRBD2 (5 bases). The CDR3 has 17 amino acids. V dropped 1 base and J dropped 0 bases, with 15 bases sitting between them. CDR1 is SGDLS, CDR2 YYNGEE, per germline. In nucleotides, the CDR3 is TGTGCCAGCAGCGTACGGACTGCTCCGGGAAGCACAGATACGCAGTATTTT. It codes for CASSVRTAPGSTDTQYF.

The chain uses TRBV7-2 and TRBJ2-1; D is tentatively TRBD1 or TRBD2 (6 bases each). Trimming removed 5 bases from V and 5 bases from J, with 16 bases in between. The CDR3 contains 15 residues. From germline, CDR1 is SGHTA and CDR2 FQGNSA. The CDR3 DNA reads TGTGCCAGCAGCCCCGGGGGCCCTTTTAACAATGAGCAGTTCTTC. This sequence encodes CASSPGGPFNNEQFF.

J is TRBJ2-2 and V is TRBV6-6; no clear D. CDR1 and CDR2 (germline): MNHNY, SVGAGI (reference sequence). The CDR3 spans 12 residues. The ends were cut back, 6 bases at V and 0 bases at J, with 2 bases in the middle. The CDR3 DNA reads TGTGCCAGCAGAGCGAACACCGGGGAGCTGTTTTTT. Amino acid sequence: CASRANTGELFF.

This clone has more than one count but fewer than ten. The gene calls are TRBV6-6 and TRBJ1-2, with D uncertain. This CDR3 spans 13 amino acids. V lost 2 bases to trimming and J lost 4 bases, with 8 bases between them. The V gene's germline CDR1 is MNHNY and CDR2 SVGAGI (reference sequence). Written as DNA, the CDR3 is TGTGCCAGCAGTTACGTGGGAAGCTATGGCTACACCTTC. It translates to CASSYVGSYGYTF.